The 13 T cell receptor beta chains below all came from one sample that was sequenced in a study of neurological immune-mediated disorders. TCRdb reanalysed the 5' RACE reads using MiXCR and keeps one entry per CDR3 protein. The table shows 95,000 or so distinct CDR3 sequences, with 3.5% occurring only once. The sequenced sample was PBMCs. The receptor source for this set is a woman younger than 35 with multiple sclerosis.

As to this clonotype: A much larger clone differs by one base, so this may be a read error. CDR3 coding DNA: TGTGCCAGCAGTACGAGTCTGAACACTGAAGCTTTATTT. The encoded protein is CASSTSLNTEALF. V usage is TRBV12-3 or TRBV12-4 and J usage is TRBJ1-1; D is uncertain. CDR3 length equals 13 residues.

This clonotype has just a few counts. The chain is built from TRBV20-1 and TRBJ2-7, with D tentatively TRBD1 (6 bases). CDR1 DFQATT and CDR2 SNEGSKA come from the germline V gene (reference sequence). This CDR3 has 13 amino acids. V dropped 3 bases and J dropped 6 bases, with 15 bases sitting between them. The CDR3: CSARSQGGVEQYF. The CDR3 nucleotides read TGCAGTGCTAGGTCACAGGGTGGAGTCGAGCAGTACTTC.

This clonotype was counted many times. The chain carries TRBV7-2 and TRBJ2-1, with TRBD2 as a possible D gene (5 bases). This CDR3 is 16 amino acids long. Germline V gene data show CDR1 as SGHTA and CDR2 as FQGNSA. V was shortened by 7 bases and J by 0 bases, with 16 bases between the two germline ends. CDR3 nucleotides: TGTGCCAGCACTACGGCGGGCCTGAGCTCCTACAATGAGCAGTTCTTC. Its protein is CASTTAGLSSYNEQFF.

This clonotype was detected ten times or more. V gene TRBV7-9 combines with J gene TRBJ2-3; D ambiguous. Germline V gives CDR1 SEHNR, CDR2 FQNEAQ (reference sequence). The CDR3 extends over 8 amino acids. V was clipped by 9 bases and J by 14 bases, with 9 bases between them. Here the CDR3 DNA reads TGTGCCAGGGAGATTGGGTATTTT. This gives the protein CAREIGYF.

This clonotype was seen at least ten times. The V gene is TRBV12-3 or TRBV12-4, the J gene TRBJ2-6, with 10 bases matching TRBD2. CDR3 size: 18 residues. V gave up 7 bases and J gave up 0 bases; unmatched junction bases: 9. The CDR3 sequence: CASTRSGGLRSGANVLTF. CDR3 DNA: TGTGCCAGCACCCGTAGCGGGGGGCTCCGCTCTGGGGCCAACGTCCTGACTTTC.

This clonotype was detected ten times or more. This chain links TRBV7-9 with TRBJ2-1, with D perhaps matching TRBD2 (6 bases). The CDR3 totals 16 residues. Trimming took off 5 bases at V and 0 bases at J, with 14 bases between the two ends. CDR1 and CDR2 (germline): SEHNR, FQNEAQ (reference sequence). The CDR3: CASSNPRENSYNEQFF. The DNA of the CDR3 is TGTGCCAGCAGCAATCCCCGGGAGAACTCCTACAATGAGCAGTTCTTC.

There are a few counts of this clonotype. The gene calls are TRBV20-1 and TRBJ2-5, with TRBD2 as a possible D gene (5 bases). The CDR3 extends over 14 amino acids. Germline V gene lookup returns CDR1 DFQATT and CDR2 SNEGSKA (reference sequence). Trimming removed 0 bases from V and 6 bases from J, with 14 bases in between. CDR3 amino acids: CSAREARDRKTQYF. The CDR3 coding sequence is TGCAGTGCTAGAGAAGCGAGGGATCGTAAGACCCAGTACTTC.

This clonotype was seen many times. The CDR3 coding sequence is TGTGCCAGCAGTTTATCCGGCAATGAGCAGTTCTTC. Translated: CASSLSGNEQFF. The chain couples TRBV27 to TRBJ2-1, with D uncertain. CDR1 is MNHEY and CDR2 is SMNVEV in the germline V gene (reference sequence). Trimming pared 0 bases from V and 6 bases from J, leaving 3 bases between. This CDR3 comprises 12 residues.

Points on this clonotype: A much larger clone lies a single base off, so this may be a read error. The J gene is TRBJ2-2, the V gene TRBV20-1; either TRBD1 or TRBD2 may supply D (5 bases each). Germline lookup yields CDR1 DFQATT and CDR2 SNEGSKA (reference sequence). V lost 2 bases and J 8 bases, leaving 18 bases between the germline ends. The CDR3 covers 15 residues. In DNA form, the CDR3 reads TGCAGTGCTAGAACTGGAAAGGGGACGTCGGGGGAGCTGTTTTTT. It encodes CSARTGKGTSGELFF.

This clonotype was found many times. The V gene is TRBV2, the J gene TRBJ2-3, with D possibly being TRBD2 (5 bases). Per germline, CDR1 SNHLY and CDR2 FYNNEI. V was trimmed by 4 bases and J by 2 bases, leaving 7 bases between them. The CDR3 covers 13 residues. CDR3 sequence (DNA): TGTGCCAGCAGTGGCGGGTACACAGATACGCAGTATTTT. Its protein product is CASSGGYTDTQYF. Based on the CDR3 plus reference TRBV2 and TRBJ2-3, the full variable domain is EPEVTQTPSHQVTQMGQEVILRCVPISNHLYFYWYRQILGQKVEFLVSFYNNEISEKSEIFDDQFSVERPDGSNFTLKIRSTKLEDSAMYFCASSGGYTDTQYFGPGTRLTVL.

This clonotype was observed a handful of times. CDR3 coding DNA: TGTGCCAAAGGGCAGGGGAGCAATCAGCCCCAGCATTTT. It specifies CAKGQGSNQPQHF. The chain joins TRBV10-3 to TRBJ1-5; possible D gene TRBD1, 6 bases. This CDR3 has 13 residues. Germline assignment: CDR1 ENHRY and CDR2 SYGVKD. Trimming shortened V by 10 bases and J by 1 base, and 11 bases separated the two germline ends.

This clonotype was seen ten or more times. The chain carries TRBV7-2 and TRBJ2-6; D remains unclear. The germline V gene has CDR1 SGHTA and CDR2 FQGNSA. The V end was cut by 5 bases, the J end by 2 bases, with 4 bases between. This CDR3 is built from 13 residues. CDR3 nucleotide sequence: TGTGCCAGCAGCCTGGCTGGGGCCAACGTCCTGACTTTC. Translated, it gives CASSLAGANVLTF.

The CDR3 sequence is CASSNAGGAGYTF. In nucleotides, the CDR3 is TGTGCCAGCTCCAACGCAGGGGGCGCTGGCTACACCTTC. The chain employs TRBV6-5 and TRBJ1-2; 8 bases agree with TRBD1. This CDR3 is 13 amino acids long. The J segment lost 7 bases and the V segment lost 8 bases, leaving 9 bases of the junction unmatched. Germline CDR1 MNHEY, CDR2 SVGAGI.